The 19 T cell receptor beta chains below all came from one sample that was sequenced in a study of T cells in Graves' hyperthyroidism and ophthalmopathy. TCR beta CDR3 sequences were amplified from RNA transcripts. Initially, a first-round RT-PCR of the TCR CDR3 employed the HTBI primer set. TCRdb reprocessed the multiplex PCR reads with MiXCR, giving one entry per CDR3 protein. The sample lists 150,000 to 200,000 distinct CDR3 sequences, approximately 17% seen once, with 25% to 35% in the top ten. Input material: blood. The receptors derive from a woman between 45 and 65 years old with Graves' hyperthyroidism.

This clonotype has more than one count but fewer than ten. The chain couples TRBV11-1 to TRBJ2-1, with 7 nucleotides matching TRBD1. V was clipped by 6 bases and J by 6 bases; unmatched bases: 11. The V gene's germline CDR1 is SGHAT and CDR2 FQDESV (reference sequence). This CDR3 spans 15 amino acids. CDR3 protein: CASSHDRAPCNEQFF. CDR3 bases: TGTGCCAGCAGTCACGACAGGGCCCCATGCAATGAGCAGTTCTTC.

This clonotype was observed many times. V and J are TRBV12-3 or TRBV12-4 and TRBJ2-3; unclear D gene. Deletions cut 4 bases from V and 0 bases from J, with 8 bases between. The CDR3 is 14 residues long. As DNA, the CDR3 is TGTGCCAGCAGTTCTACACCTAGCACAGATACGCAGTATTTT. The encoded protein is CASSSTPSTDTQYF.

This clonotype was found many times. The CDR3 protein is CASSQAGTDTQYF. CDR3 DNA sequence: TGTGCCAGCAGCCAAGCCGGCACAGATACGCAGTATTTT. The rearrangement uses TRBV3-1 and TRBJ2-3, with D uncertain. This CDR3 is 13 amino acids long. Germline assignment: CDR1 LGHDT and CDR2 YNNKEL (reference sequence). The V and J ends lost 1 base and 1 base respectively, with 3 bases between them.

This clonotype was observed at least ten times. The chain recombines TRBV7-9 with TRBJ2-5; no reliable D call. The CDR3 covers 13 residues. The germline CDR1 and CDR2 sequences are SEHNR and FQNEAQ (reference sequence). Between the trimmed V and J ends, which lost 7 bases and 5 bases, there was a span of 14 bases. CDR3: CASKHLNEETQYF. The DNA of the CDR3 is TGTGCCAGCAAGCACTTGAATGAGGAGACCCAGTACTTC.

V is TRBV20-1 and J is TRBJ1-1; D is uncertain. The CDR3 totals 14 residues. The V end was cut by 6 bases, the J end by 1 base, with 15 bases between. Germline V gives CDR1 DFQATT, CDR2 SNEGSKA (reference sequence). The CDR3 protein is CSAKAMKWNTEAFF. The CDR3 coding sequence is TGCAGTGCCAAGGCTATGAAATGGAACACTGAAGCTTTCTTT.

This clonotype was recorded at least ten times. The chain uses TRBV6-1 and TRBJ2-2; 7 bases fit TRBD1. V gave up 7 bases and J gave up 4 bases; unmatched junction bases: 3. The germline V gene has CDR1 MNHNS and CDR2 SASEGT. This CDR3 contains 13 residues. The CDR3 here is CASKNRGTGELFF. CDR3 coding DNA: TGTGCCAGCAAAAACAGGGGCACCGGGGAGCTGTTTTTT.

This clonotype has ten or more counts. The chain couples TRBV27 to TRBJ2-1, with D possibly matching TRBD2 (6 bases). With 2 bases removed from V and 4 bases from J, the gap between germline ends came to 9 bases. The CDR3 spans 14 residues. CDR1 is MNHEY and CDR2 is SMNVEV in the germline V gene (reference sequence). The CDR3 bases are TGTGCCAGCAGTTTAATGGCGGGGTACAATGAGCAGTTCTTC. Its translation: CASSLMAGYNEQFF.

The chain carries TRBV4-3 and TRBJ1-1; weak D call: TRBD1 (5 bases). The CDR3 is made up of 18 amino acids. Trimming shortened V by 0 bases and J by 0 bases, and 17 bases separated the two germline ends. Per the germline V gene, CDR1 is LGHNA and CDR2 is YSLEER. CDR3 bases: TGCGCCAGCAGCCAAGATCGGTCGGGGGGTGGGATGAACACTGAAGCTTTCTTT. Translated, it gives CASSQDRSGGGMNTEAFF.

The V call is TRBV11-2, the J call TRBJ2-3; TRBD2 matches 8 bases. This CDR3 contains 17 residues. V gave up 5 bases and J gave up 2 bases; unmatched junction bases: 12. CDR1 and CDR2 from the germline V gene are SGHAT and FQNNGV. The CDR3 DNA follows: TGTGCCAGCAGCCAAGTAGTGGCGGGAGGCATCACAGATACGCAGTATTTT. This gives the protein CASSQVVAGGITDTQYF.

This clonotype has at least ten counts. This rearrangement joins TRBV13 to TRBJ1-6; D uncertain. The germline V gene has CDR1 PRHDT and CDR2 FYEKMQ (reference sequence). The CDR3 is made up of 13 amino acids. V was cut by 0 bases and J by 8 bases, with 5 bases left in between. The DNA of the CDR3 is TGTGCCAGCAGCTTAGGTGCCCATTCACCCCTCCACTTT. Protein: CASSLGAHSPLHF. Complete variable domain (other parts from reference TRBV13 and TRBJ1-6): AAGVIQSPRHLIKEKRETATLKCYPIPRHDTVYWYQQGPGQDPQFLISFYEKMQSDKGSIPDRFSAQQFSDYHSELNMSSLELGDSALYFCASSLGAHSPLHFGNGTRLTVT.

V gene TRBV6-6 combines with J gene TRBJ2-3; D is uncertain. CDR3 length: 11 residues. Trimming removed 2 bases at V and 7 bases at J, with 4 bases between. Germline V gene sequence: CDR1 MNHNY, CDR2 SVGAGI (reference sequence). In nucleotides, the CDR3 is TGTGCCAGCAGTTACACGAATACGCAGTATTTT. Its translation: CASSYTNTQYF.

This clonotype showed up many times. The V and J genes are TRBV6-1 and TRBJ2-2; the D gene could be TRBD1 or TRBD2 (5 bases each). The CDR3 consists of 11 residues. V lost 7 bases to trimming and J lost 6 bases, with 6 bases between them. Germline loops: CDR1 MNHNS, CDR2 SASEGT. The CDR3: CASMGAGELFF. CDR3 nucleotides: TGTGCCAGCATGGGGGCCGGGGAGCTGTTTTTT.

This clonotype showed up many times. The gene calls are TRBV20-1 and TRBJ1-2; D is perhaps TRBD1 (5 bases). The V end was cut by 0 bases, the J end by 6 bases, with 17 bases between. CDR1 is DFQATT, CDR2 SNEGSKA, per germline (reference sequence). The CDR3 is 15 residues long. CDR3 sequence reads: CSARDRSLDRNGYTF. Here the CDR3 DNA reads TGCAGTGCTAGAGATCGCTCCCTCGACAGAAATGGCTACACCTTC.

This clonotype occurred many times. The genes are TRBV7-9 and TRBJ1-1; the D is unclear. Trimming took 2 bases from V and 7 from J, leaving 5 bases between them. CDR1 and CDR2 (germline): SEHNR, FQNEAQ (reference sequence). The CDR3 is 11 residues long. The CDR3: CASSLFGEAFF. CDR3 bases: TGTGCCAGCAGCTTATTCGGTGAAGCTTTCTTT.

Comment on this clonotype: A much bigger clone sits one base away, suggesting this may be a read error. The J gene is TRBJ2-1, the V gene TRBV7-2; D call uncertain. The CDR3 loop spans 12 amino acids. Germline V gives CDR1 SGHTA, CDR2 FQGNSA. The CDR3 DNA sequence: TGTGTCAGCAGCTTAACGTCCTATGAGCAGTTCTTC. Its protein product is CVSSLTSYEQFF.

This clonotype was found many times. CDR3 region: CASRLQGAHYGYTF. DNA for the CDR3: TGTGCCAGCAGGTTACAGGGGGCCCACTATGGCTACACCTTC. The chain uses TRBV6-5 and TRBJ1-2; 9 bases line up with TRBD1. The ends lost 6 bases at V and 3 bases at J; junction bases unmatched: 5. Germline V lookup: CDR1 MNHEY, CDR2 SVGAGI. There are 14 residues in the CDR3.

This clonotype was found many times. The chain links TRBV5-5 to TRBJ1-6; D gene unclear. V gave up 2 bases and J gave up 13 bases, with 10 bases separating them. The germline gives CDR1 SGHKS, CDR2 YYEKEE (reference sequence). This CDR3 spans 12 amino acids. The CDR3 DNA reads TGTGCCAGCAGCTTAGTCCCCGGGCCCCTCCACTTT. Residues: CASSLVPGPLHF.

This clonotype was seen at least ten times. The CDR3 region has the DNA TGTGCCAGCAGCCTCGCATGGACAGGCACTGAAGCTTTCTTT. It translates to CASSLAWTGTEAFF. V gene TRBV5-5 combines with J gene TRBJ1-1; 7 nucleotides align to TRBD1. CDR3 length equals 14 residues. In germline, CDR1 is SGHKS, CDR2 YYEKEE (reference sequence). V lost 4 bases, J lost 4 bases, and 7 bases stayed unmatched.

This clonotype has a count of ten or more. The chain joins TRBV7-3 to TRBJ1-1; D gene uncertain. Trimming left V 1 base short and J 1 base short, with 4 bases between. The CDR3 has 13 residues. Germline-derived CDR1 and CDR2 are SGHTA and FQGTGA. CDR3 nucleotides: TGTGCCAGCAGCTTAAGTCGGAACACTGAAGCTTTCTTT. The encoded protein is CASSLSRNTEAFF.